A single sample gave rise to the 2 T cell receptor beta chains below, sequenced in a study of cytomegalovirus exposure and HLA in healthy donors. The PCR contained 60 Vbeta and 13 Jbeta primers. Libraries were prepared by immunoSEQ multiplex PCR; TCRdb keeps only in-frame clonotypes and omits some of them. Of 180,000 or so clones listed, approximately 80% were seen once; the top ten hold 1.5% to 2%. What was sequenced was PBMCs. The receptor set was obtained from a man between 18 and 29 years old in good health and CMV-seronegative.

This chain links TRBV18 with TRBJ2-3, with a weak D call TRBD1 (5 bases). Germline CDR1 reads KGHSH; CDR2 reads LQKENI. V gave up 3 bases and J gave up 2 bases, with 9 bases separating them. The CDR3 runs to 14 residues. DNA of the CDR3: TGTGCCAGCTCACCGGACACCTCCACAGATACGCAGTATTTT. This gives the protein CASSPDTSTDTQYF.

CDR3 in amino acids: CAWSVIQDTQYF. CDR3 coding DNA: TGTGCCTGGAGTGTAATCCAGGATACGCAGTATTTT. The chain has TRBV30 and TRBJ2-3; D unresolved. Germline CDR1 reads GTSNPN; CDR2 reads SVGIG (reference sequence). CDR3 size: 12 residues. V lost 0 bases and J lost 6, with 7 bases in between.